The sequence of this T cell receptor (beta chain) was determined in a study of blood T cell repertoires in COVID-19. Overall study: Sources were T cells, B-cell-depleted T cells, or PBMCs; the material itself was cDNA or gDNA.

Recovery meant two consecutive negative NP/OP PCR tests, professional clearance, or resolved symptoms. Only in-frame clones appear in the TCRdb table, and some are missing; sequencing was by immunoSEQ multiplex PCR. The table has roughly 150,000 clones, around 81% seen once; the top ten hold about 5.6%. CDR3 size: 14 residues. CDR1 and CDR2 (germline): WNHNN, SYGVQD (reference sequence). The ends lost 9 bases at V and 9 bases at J; junction bases unmatched: 13. V gene TRBV10-1 combines with J gene TRBJ2-1, with TRBD2 identical over 8 bases. Sequences were obtained from PBMCs or T cells enriched from blood (not recorded which). This clonotype originated in a man aged 40-55 years who had recovered from COVID-19. CDR3 loop: CASTPGGQYGEQFF. The CDR3 coding sequence is TGCGCCAGTACCCCGGGGGGGCAGTACGGTGAGCAGTTCTTC.